The sequence of this T cell receptor (beta chain) was determined in a study of tumor-infiltrating lymphocytes in oesophageal squamous cell carcinoma. Each CDR3 protein is one row after TCRdb ran MiXCR on the PCR reads. The sample consists of about 10,000 distinct CDR3 sequences, approximately 61% of them appearing once. Germline values: CDR1 MNHNY, CDR2 SVGAGI (reference sequence). The CDR3 loop spans 15 amino acids. The ends were cut back, 0 bases at V and 4 bases at J, with 7 bases in the middle. Input material: esophageal tumor tissue. The origin of this receptor is a female donor with esophageal squamous cell carcinoma. This chain uses TRBV6-6 with TRBJ1-6; D not certain. The DNA for the CDR3 is TGTGCCAGCAGTTACTCTTCTGAATATAATTCACCCCTCCACTTT. This encodes CASSYSSEYNSPLHF.